This passage covers 4 T cell receptor beta chains from one sample sequenced in a study of shared clonotypes between healthy human individuals. Measured with immunoSEQ multiplex PCR; TCRdb has only the in-frame clones, and not every one. The data hold some 1.4 million clones, with 96% observed a single time. The sample was naive CD4+ T cells sorted from blood. The subset was: CD45RA+ positively selected. All receptors derive from a man aged 25-45 years in good health.

The V call is TRBV25-1, the J call TRBJ2-1; 10 bases match TRBD2. V gave up 4 bases and J gave up 0 bases; unmatched junction bases: 6. CDR3 length: 17 amino acids. Germline CDR1 reads MGHDK; CDR2 reads SYGVNS. CDR3 residues: CASSGLTSGSSYNEQFF. Written as DNA, the CDR3 is TGTGCCAGCAGTGGGCTGACTAGCGGGTCCTCCTACAATGAGCAGTTCTTC.

The V and J genes are TRBV9 and TRBJ1-2; D gene uncertain. Germline V lookup: CDR1 SGDLS, CDR2 YYNGEE. Trimming removed 4 bases from V and 4 bases from J, with 17 bases in between. The CDR3 runs 15 residues. CDR3 region: CASSLPGRPGYGYTF. The CDR3 coding sequence is TGTGCCAGCAGCCTCCCTGGGCGGCCCGGCTATGGCTACACCTTC.

The CDR3 reads CASSQEIGGERRDNEQFF. The CDR3 DNA follows: TGCGCCAGCAGCCAAGAGATAGGGGGTGAAAGGAGGGACAATGAGCAGTTCTTC. The genes are TRBV4-1 and TRBJ2-1; the D call may be TRBD1 or TRBD2 (6 bases each). Deletions cut 0 bases from V and 5 bases from J, with 20 bases between. The germline gives CDR1 MGHRA, CDR2 YSYEKL. This CDR3 region has 18 residues.

CDR3 sequence reads: CASSPIPGTSGHTDTQYF. CDR3 sequence (DNA): TGTGCCAGCTCACCAATTCCCGGAACTAGCGGACACACAGATACGCAGTATTTT. The chain carries TRBV18 and TRBJ2-3; the match to TRBD2 covers 8 bases. CDR1 is KGHSH, CDR2 LQKENI, per germline. This CDR3 comprises 18 residues. Trimming at V came to 2 bases and at J to 2 bases, leaving 12 bases not matched to a gene.